This record looks at one T cell receptor beta chain sequence and its context. Its antigen is undetermined. Mismatch with germline at one junction end may stem from a read error. CDR1 is SGHAT and CDR2 is FQNNGV in the germline V gene. This CDR3 spans 12 amino acids. TCRdb re-derived calls from the 5' RACE reads in MiXCR, one entry per CDR3 protein. The top ten hold about 9.1% of the sample, which has a few hundred thousand distinct CDR3 sequences, 9% seen once. These data are taken from a study of identical twins. Study-wide results and limits: In monozygotic twins, models underestimated the sharing of out-of-frame TCR alpha. Surplus twin overlap in beta out-of-frame sequences was less pronounced. Cord blood beta clonotypes present at high abundance carried fewer insertions; no such pattern appeared in memory repertoires.

Sample: naive T cells sorted from blood. The chain combines TRBV11-2 with TRBJ2-5, with TRBD2 matching 8 bases. The source is a woman between 50 and 59 years old in good health. The CDR3 loop reads CASSLGTSSVAF. CDR3 sequence (DNA): TGTGCCAGCAGCTTAGGGACTAGCTCCGTTGCCTTC.